Each of the 10 T cell receptor beta chains below was sequenced from the same sample in a study of PD-1 blockade in classical Hodgkin lymphoma. Only in-frame clones appear in the TCRdb table, and some are missing; sequencing was by immunoSEQ multiplex PCR. Among 50,000 to 75,000 clones listed, around nine tenths were seen once. In every patient, relapse followed autologous stem cell transplantation, while exposure to brentuximab vedotin differed. Sequencing used peripheral blood mononuclear cells (PBMCs), obtained before the second cycle of nivolumab. The receptors come from a human donor with classical Hodgkin lymphoma.

This rearrangement joins TRBV7-9 to TRBJ2-3; D gene ambiguous. There are 11 residues in the CDR3. Trimming removed 3 bases from V and 3 bases from J, with 1 base in between. CDR1 is SEHNR and CDR2 is FQNEAQ in the germline V gene (reference sequence). CDR3 sequence: CASSFTDTQYF. The CDR3 DNA reads as TGTGCCAGCAGCTTTACAGATACGCAGTATTTT.

This clone is large within its sample. The V call is TRBV30, the J call TRBJ1-2; 9 bases fit TRBD1. The J segment lost 4 bases and the V segment lost 5 bases, leaving 11 bases of the junction unmatched. This CDR3 spans 15 amino acids. From germline, CDR1 is GTSNPN and CDR2 SVGIG (reference sequence). The CDR3 reads CAWCPPGQGPYGYTF. In DNA form, the CDR3 reads TGTGCCTGGTGCCCACCGGGACAGGGACCCTATGGCTACACCTTC.

The chain employs TRBV5-1 and TRBJ2-7; 12 bases are a match to TRBD1. Germline loops: CDR1 SGHRS, CDR2 YFSETQ. CDR3 length equals 15 residues. Trimming took 0 bases from V and 7 from J; bases not matched to a gene: 5. The CDR3 DNA sequence: TGCGCCAGCAGCTTGGAGGGACAGGGGGCTGGTGAGCAGTACTTC. Translating it yields CASSLEGQGAGEQYF.

V gene TRBV6-6 combines with J gene TRBJ1-5; D not certain. The CDR3 length is 16 residues. Trimming stripped 4 bases from V and 7 bases from J, with 20 bases between. Germline V gene sequence: CDR1 MNHNY, CDR2 SVGAGI (reference sequence). The CDR3 loop reads CASSSLPGRIGQPQHF. The CDR3 DNA sequence: TGTGCCAGCAGTTCTCTGCCGGGAAGAATCGGGCAGCCCCAGCATTTT.

V usage is TRBV5-1 and J usage is TRBJ2-1; 15 bases fit TRBD2. The CDR3 spans 15 residues. J gave up 7 bases and V 4 bases, and 3 bases lay outside the gene matches. Looked up from germline, CDR1 is SGHRS and CDR2 is YFSETQ. CDR3 amino acids: CASSPGLAGGNEQFF. CDR3 bases: TGCGCCAGCAGCCCCGGACTAGCGGGGGGGAATGAGCAGTTCTTC.

This chain joins TRBV7-9 and TRBJ2-1; 7 positions match TRBD2. Germline assignment: CDR1 SEHNR and CDR2 FQNEAQ (reference sequence). J lost 6 bases, V lost 3 bases, and 5 bases had no gene match. CDR3 size: 14 residues. As DNA, the CDR3 is TGTGCCAGCAGCTTCGGGACTAACCTCAATGAGCAGTTCTTC. Protein sequence: CASSFGTNLNEQFF.

The chain recombines TRBV5-1 with TRBJ1-6, with D maybe TRBD1 (5 bases). Germline CDR1 reads SGHRS; CDR2 reads YFSETQ. V was shortened by 6 bases and J by 8 bases, with 18 bases between the two germline ends. The length of the CDR3 is 15 residues. The CDR3 nucleotides are TGCGCCAGCACCACTCTGCCAGGGAGGGATTCACCCCTCCACTTT. Translation gives CASTTLPGRDSPLHF.

The chain employs TRBV14 and TRBJ1-2; D gene ambiguous. Trimming left V 1 base short and J 8 bases short, with 8 bases between. The CDR3 runs 12 residues. Germline values: CDR1 SGHDN, CDR2 FVKESK. The CDR3 region has the DNA TGTGCCAGCAGCCAAGCTGGGTGGGGCTACACCTTC. Its translation is CASSQAGWGYTF.

This chain uses TRBV5-1 with TRBJ1-1; TRBD1 agrees at 11 bases. This CDR3 comprises 14 residues. CDR1 is SGHRS and CDR2 is YFSETQ in the germline V gene. The trim removed 4 bases at V and 6 bases at J, leaving 5 bases unmatched. Here the CDR3 DNA reads TGCGCCAGCAGCAAGGGACAGGGGGGCGCTGAAGCTTTCTTT. Protein: CASSKGQGGAEAFF.

The chain uses TRBV2 and TRBJ1-6; 9 nucleotides match TRBD1. Trimming cost V 6 bases and J 8 bases; bases outside gene matches: 8. CDR1 is SNHLY, CDR2 FYNNEI, per germline. The CDR3 length is 15 residues. The CDR3 protein is CASSTPGQGYSPLHF. In DNA form, the CDR3 reads TGTGCCAGCAGCACTCCGGGACAGGGTTATTCACCCCTCCACTTT.